Each of the 9 T cell receptor beta chains below was sequenced from the same sample in a study of T-cell memory formation after mild COVID-19. TCRdb ran MiXCR on the 5' RACE reads and lists one entry per CDR3 protein. The top ten hold around 29% of the sample, which has about 84,000 distinct CDR3 sequences, about 14% seen once. The sequenced sample consisted of PBMCs or a T cell subset sorted from them (not recorded which). The receptors shown here come from an adult woman who had mild COVID-19 (a few samples of this study predate the infection). Cell type and time point are not known.

This clonotype was counted a few times. This chain connects TRBV6-1 to TRBJ1-6, with TRBD1 matching 7 bases. The germline V gene has CDR1 MNHNS and CDR2 SASEGT. CDR3 length: 17 amino acids. The V segment lost 1 base and the J segment 3 bases; nucleotides outside the gene matches: 6. The CDR3 loop is CASSEEPGTVYNSPLHF. The CDR3 nucleotides read TGTGCCAGCAGTGAAGAACCTGGGACAGTCTATAATTCACCCCTCCACTTT.

This sequence joins TRBV20-1 and TRBJ1-2; D is uncertain. CDR3 length equals 14 residues. Deletions cut 0 bases from V and 4 bases from J, with 12 bases between. Germline loops: CDR1 DFQATT, CDR2 SNEGSKA (reference sequence). The CDR3 DNA is TGCAGTGCTAGAGATTTGAGGGATGCCTATGGCTACACCTTC. This codes for CSARDLRDAYGYTF.

This clonotype came up a few times. The genes are TRBV7-8 and TRBJ2-3; 8 nucleotides line up with TRBD2. The CDR3 covers 16 residues. Germline trimming cut 2 bases from V and 0 bases from J; bases unmatched to any gene: 4. Per germline, CDR1 SGHVS and CDR2 FQNEAQ. The CDR3 DNA reads as TGTGCCAGCAGCTTACCCGCTAGCGGGAGCACAGATACGCAGTATTTT. Its protein product is CASSLPASGSTDTQYF.

This clonotype was observed a handful of times. V and J are TRBV12-3 or TRBV12-4 and TRBJ2-7, with D unresolved. This CDR3 has 14 amino acids. V lost 4 bases and J lost 3, with 13 bases in between. In nucleotides, the CDR3 is TGTGCCAGCAGTTCATCACATGACGGCTACGAGCAGTACTTC. This translates into CASSSSHDGYEQYF.

This clonotype was found a few times. This rearrangement joins TRBV12-3 or TRBV12-4 to TRBJ1-6; D not certain. V was pared by 2 bases and J by 10 bases, with 18 bases between. The CDR3 length is 16 residues. The CDR3 nucleotides read TGTGCCAGCAGTTTAATCTTTCTCGGGGTGGACTCACCCCTCCACTTT. Its protein is CASSLIFLGVDSPLHF.

This clonotype has a handful of counts. This sequence joins TRBV20-1 and TRBJ1-1; 10 bases align to TRBD1. V lost 6 bases and J lost 1; bases outside the gene matches: 17. Germline CDR1 and CDR2: DFQATT and SNEGSKA (reference sequence). CDR3 length: 18 residues. The CDR3 nucleotides read TGCAGTGCCGATAGTCGCAATTATGACAGGGGGCGGAACACTGAAGCTTTCTTT. This encodes CSADSRNYDRGRNTEAFF.

This chain connects TRBV7-8 to TRBJ2-3; 8 nucleotides line up with TRBD2. This CDR3 is 14 amino acids long. V lost 4 bases, J lost 3 bases, and 3 bases stayed unmatched. CDR1 is SGHVS, CDR2 FQNEAQ, per germline. In DNA, the CDR3 is TGTGCCAGCAGCTCACTAGCGGCAACAGATACGCAGTATTTT. Residues: CASSSLAATDTQYF.

This clonotype has only a few counts. The chain employs TRBV4-2 and TRBJ2-2; D gene ambiguous. The CDR3 length is 16 residues. The ends were cut back, 0 bases at V and 7 bases at J, with 15 bases in the middle. Germline assignment: CDR1 LGHNA and CDR2 YNFKEQ. In nucleotides, the CDR3 is TGTGCCAGCAGCCAAGAGACTGGTGGTTTCATCGGGGAGCTGTTTTTT. Amino acid sequence: CASSQETGGFIGELFF.

V is TRBV12-3 or TRBV12-4 and J is TRBJ1-1; possibly TRBD1 for D (5 bases). The CDR3 loop spans 14 amino acids. V gave up 3 bases and J gave up 11 bases, with 19 bases separating them. CDR3 in DNA: TGTGCCAGCAGTTTTCATGGGGGGAGGTCAGTGGCTTTCTTT. It codes for CASSFHGGRSVAFF.